The T cell receptor (beta chain) under discussion was sequenced for a study of blood T cell repertoires in COVID-19. Study at large: The United States, Italy and Spain supplied acute and convalescent COVID-19 samples.

Authors' methods: Cell counts per sample came from amplifying reference gene primers. Produced via immunoSEQ multiplex PCR; TCRdb's table is partial and in-frame only. D and trimming come from the DNA, and the V and J calls and clone size come from that table. Of roughly 150,000 clones in the sample, 86% were seen once. CDR1 SGHKS and CDR2 YYEKEE come from the germline V gene (reference sequence). The CDR3 has 14 amino acids. Germline trimming cut 4 bases from V and 3 bases from J; bases unmatched to any gene: 7. The study drew participants aged 18 to 89 years from around 24 US areas. Participants reported their clinical history, and cohort assignment relied on those reports.

This clonotype was obtained from a man aged 50-60 years who had recovered from COVID-19. The chain joins TRBV5-5 to TRBJ2-7; TRBD2 matches at 7 bases. Input material: PBMCs or T cells enriched from blood (not recorded which). The CDR3 nucleotides are TGTGCCAGCAGCCCTCTGGGGGGGGACTACGAGCAGTACTTC. Translation: CASSPLGGDYEQYF.